The 8 T cell receptor beta chains given below trace back to one sample, sequenced in a study of CD8 T cells in Susac syndrome. Random hexamers were used to reverse transcribe an amount of about 0.45 to 1 ug RNA. MiXCR, applied by TCRdb to the immunoSEQ multiplex PCR reads, yields one record per CDR3 protein. The sample has around 270,000 distinct CDR3 sequences; approximately 85% are singletons. Specimen: CD8+ T cells from PBMCs. The receptors here all came from a human donor with multiple sclerosis.

The chain joins TRBV7-2 to TRBJ1-2; D not resolved. This CDR3 is built from 15 residues. V was clipped by 4 bases and J by 1 base, with 13 bases between them. Germline V CDR1 and CDR2: SGHTA, FQGNSA. The CDR3 nucleotides are TGTGCCAGCAGCTACAATTGGGGTTATAACTATGGCTACACCTTC. Its protein product is CASSYNWGYNYGYTF. Variable domain in full (rest from reference TRBV7-2 and TRBJ1-2): GAGVSQSPSNKVTEKGKDVELRCDPISGHTALYWYRQSLGQGLEFLIYFQGNSAPDKSGLPSDRFSAERTGGSVSTLTIQRTQQEDSAVYLCASSYNWGYNYGYTFGSGTRLTVV.

The chain links TRBV27 to TRBJ2-3; D unclear. In germline, CDR1 is MNHEY, CDR2 SMNVEV (reference sequence). Trimming removed 0 bases at V and 3 bases at J, with 10 bases between. This CDR3 region has 15 residues. The CDR3 loop reads CASSLSPYPTDTQYF. The CDR3 bases are TGTGCCAGCAGTTTATCTCCTTACCCAACAGATACGCAGTATTTT.

This sequence joins TRBV29-1 and TRBJ2-1, with D hard to call. Germline V gene data show CDR1 as SQVTM and CDR2 as ANQGSEA. The CDR3 sequence is 12 residues long. V lost 4 bases to trimming and J lost 9 bases, with 13 bases between them. CDR3 in DNA: TGCAGCGTTGTTCCGGGCTTCAGTGAGCAGTTCTTC. It specifies CSVVPGFSEQFF.

This clonotype was seen only a few times. The chain uses TRBV4-1 and TRBJ2-3; the D is unclear. CDR3 length: 13 residues. The germline CDR1 and CDR2 sequences are MGHRA and YSYEKL. The V gene lost 0 bases and the J gene lost 1 base, with 2 bases spanning the gap. The DNA for the CDR3 is TGCGCCAGCAGCCAAGAGGGCACAGATACGCAGTATTTT. It encodes CASSQEGTDTQYF.

The J gene is TRBJ2-7, the V gene TRBV28; the match to TRBD1 covers 10 bases. Germline lookup yields CDR1 MDHEN and CDR2 SYDVKM. Germline trimming cut 2 bases from V and 6 bases from J; bases unmatched to any gene: 7. The CDR3 totals 15 residues. The DNA for the CDR3 is TGTGCCAGCAGTTTAAAATGGACAGGGGGTGGCGAGCAGTACTTC. Translation gives CASSLKWTGGGEQYF.

This chain connects TRBV9 to TRBJ2-1; 8 nucleotides match TRBD2. Germline CDR1 reads SGDLS; CDR2 reads YYNGEE. With V trimmed by 2 bases and J by 9 bases, 10 bases remained unmatched. The CDR3 has 15 residues. The CDR3 DNA reads TGTGCCAGCAGCGTCACCCCGGGGCGGGAGGTTGAGCAGTTCTTC. Amino acids: CASSVTPGREVEQFF.

The rearrangement links TRBV27 to TRBJ2-1, with D possibly TRBD2 on 6 matching bases. V was pared by 5 bases and J by 6 bases, with 17 bases between. Germline loops: CDR1 MNHEY, CDR2 SMNVEV (reference sequence). This CDR3 comprises 15 residues. The CDR3 protein is CASSPRGGHGNEQFF. The CDR3 DNA reads TGTGCCAGCAGTCCTCGGGGAGGCCACGGCAATGAGCAGTTCTTC.

This clonotype was found once. The conserved final phenylalanine or tryptophan is absent from the CDR3, which likely points to a read error. Because the CDR3's place on the DNA is in doubt, the DNA is left out and the CDR3 is given as listed by TCRdb. V usage is TRBV2 and J usage is TRBJ1-2; the D call in the table, TRBD1, was not verified against the DNA. The CDR3 length equals 17 residues, ends included. The germline V gene has CDR1 SNHLY and CDR2 FYNNEI. The CDR3 region is CASTKWGGERDGADPRL.